A single sample gave rise to the 14 T cell receptor beta chains below, sequenced in a study of blood T cell repertoires in COVID-19. Produced via immunoSEQ multiplex PCR; TCRdb's table is partial and in-frame only. The table shows roughly 370,000 clones, with approximately 90% occurring only once. Sequencing used PBMCs or T cells enriched from blood (not recorded which). Source of these receptors: a woman aged 50 to 65 who had recovered from COVID-19.

The V call is TRBV27, the J call TRBJ1-2, with TRBD1 matching 8 bases. J gave up 6 bases and V 5 bases, and 8 bases lay outside the gene matches. The CDR3 totals 14 residues. Germline assignment: CDR1 MNHEY and CDR2 SMNVEV (reference sequence). The DNA for the CDR3 is TGTGCCAGCAGTCTCACTCAGGGGGCGCATGGCTACACCTTC. Translated: CASSLTQGAHGYTF.

The chain links TRBV11-2 to TRBJ2-5; the match to TRBD1 covers 9 bases. Germline loops: CDR1 SGHAT, CDR2 FQNNGV. This CDR3 has 16 residues. The J segment lost 5 bases and the V segment lost 6 bases, leaving 13 bases of the junction unmatched. CDR3 amino acids: CASRRPGQGRKETQYF. CDR3 DNA: TGTGCCAGCAGAAGACCCGGACAGGGGCGAAAGGAGACCCAGTACTTC. Together with reference TRBV11-2 and TRBJ2-5, the CDR3 gives the full variable domain: EAGVAQSPRYKIIEKRQSVAFWCNPISGHATLYWYQQILGQGPKLLIQFQNNGVVDDSQLPKDRFSAERLKGVDSTLKIQPAKLEDSAVYLCASRRPGQGRKETQYFGPGTRLLVL.

The V gene is TRBV2, the J gene TRBJ2-2; D is unresolved. Germline-derived CDR1 and CDR2 are SNHLY and FYNNEI. V lost 3 bases, J lost 8 bases, and 10 bases lay in between. The CDR3 consists of 13 residues. Written as DNA, the CDR3 is TGTGCCAGCAGTGAGAGGAGTGTGGGGGAGCTGTTTTTT. Encoded protein: CASSERSVGELFF.

This clone was observed a single time. J is TRBJ1-2 and V is TRBV19, with unresolved D. CDR1 and CDR2 (germline): LNHDA, SQIVND (reference sequence). The CDR3 runs to 15 residues. The germline V and J ends were trimmed by 1 base and 0 bases, with 9 bases remaining between them. The CDR3, as DNA: TGTGCCAGTAGTATAGGTGGCAGAACTAACTATGGCTACACCTTC. As protein: CASSIGGRTNYGYTF.

The chain uses TRBV5-1 and TRBJ2-5, with D possibly matching TRBD1 (6 bases). CDR3 length: 16 residues. CDR1 and CDR2 from the germline V gene are SGHRS and YFSETQ. The V and J ends lost 0 bases and 5 bases respectively, with 17 bases between them. CDR3 in amino acids: CASSLGPQGLRETQYF. The CDR3 DNA reads TGCGCCAGCAGCTTGGGGCCCCAGGGGTTAAGGGAGACCCAGTACTTC. Full variable domain (remainder filled in from reference TRBV5-1 and TRBJ2-5): KAGVTQTPRYLIKTRGQQVTLSCSPISGHRSVSWYQQTPGQGLQFLFEYFSETQRNKGNFPGRFSGRQFSNSRSEMNVSTLELGDSALYLCASSLGPQGLRETQYFGPGTRLLVL.

The V call is TRBV18, the J call TRBJ1-3; D call uncertain. Trimming cost V 0 bases and J 5 bases, with 11 bases left between them. This CDR3 has 15 amino acids. CDR1 and CDR2 from the germline V gene are KGHSH and LQKENI. The CDR3 DNA is TGTGCCAGCTCACCACCAGAGGATCGTCGAAACACCATATATTTT. This encodes CASSPPEDRRNTIYF.

This rearrangement joins TRBV6-2 or TRBV6-3 to TRBJ2-3; 11 bases are a match to TRBD2. Trimming cost V 3 bases and J 0 bases; bases outside gene matches: 8. Germline loops: CDR1 MNHEY, CDR2 SVGEGT. The CDR3 extends over 18 amino acids. The CDR3 sequence is CASSYLLAGGPSTDTQYF. The CDR3 bases are TGTGCCAGCAGTTATTTGCTAGCGGGGGGTCCTAGCACAGATACGCAGTATTTT.

The chain combines TRBV10-3 with TRBJ2-3; 11 positions match TRBD2. With 8 bases clipped from V and 2 bases from J, the junction kept 6 bases outside the gene matches. The CDR3 runs 15 residues. Germline V gene sequence: CDR1 ENHRY, CDR2 SYGVKD. The DNA for the CDR3 is TGTGCCATCGGTCAGACTAGCGGGGCCACAGATACGCAGTATTTT. Amino acid sequence: CAIGQTSGATDTQYF.

The chain combines TRBV7-9 with TRBJ1-2, with TRBD1 identical over 7 bases. This CDR3 contains 13 residues. With 5 bases clipped from V and 5 bases from J, the junction kept 5 bases outside the gene matches. Germline CDR1 SEHNR, CDR2 FQNEAQ (reference sequence). The CDR3: CASSTDRVYGYTF. CDR3 bases: TGTGCCAGCAGCACTGACAGGGTGTATGGCTACACCTTC.

J is TRBJ1-4 and V is TRBV18; no definite D call. Trimming took 0 bases from V and 7 from J, leaving 6 bases between them. CDR1 and CDR2 from the germline V gene are KGHSH and LQKENI. The CDR3 is 13 amino acids. The CDR3 reads CASSPPPGEKLFF. In DNA, the CDR3 is TGTGCCAGCTCACCACCCCCGGGTGAAAAACTGTTTTTT.

V gene TRBV11-3 combines with J gene TRBJ2-2, with a possible D match to TRBD2 (6 bases). V lost 3 bases to trimming and J lost 5 bases, with 13 bases between them. The germline V gene encodes CDR1 SGHNT and CDR2 YENEEA. The CDR3 consists of 15 residues. The CDR3 sequence is CASSFGAGRTGELFF. The DNA of the CDR3 is TGTGCCAGCAGCTTCGGGGCAGGGAGGACCGGGGAGCTGTTTTTT.

The gene calls are TRBV27 and TRBJ1-2, with a weak D call TRBD1 (5 bases). The CDR3 extends over 15 amino acids. CDR1 is MNHEY and CDR2 is SMNVEV in the germline V gene (reference sequence). V lost 6 bases and J lost 8, with 22 bases in between. CDR3 nucleotides: TGTGCCAGCAGACCCTCGACAGAATCTCTTTGGGGCTACACCTTC. Amino acid sequence: CASRPSTESLWGYTF.

The chain uses TRBV4-1 and TRBJ1-1; D perhaps matches TRBD1 (5 bases). Germline CDR1 and CDR2: MGHRA and YSYEKL. This CDR3 contains 15 residues. Trimming removed 3 bases from V and 7 bases from J, with 18 bases in between. The CDR3: CASSQHFDSLVEAFF. In DNA, the CDR3 is TGCGCCAGCAGCCAGCACTTCGACAGCTTGGTTGAAGCTTTCTTT.

The chain links TRBV5-5 to TRBJ1-1; D perhaps matches TRBD1 (5 bases). Germline CDR1 is SGHKS and CDR2 is YYEKEE (reference sequence). V lost 2 bases to trimming and J lost 3 bases, with 11 bases between them. This CDR3 has 14 residues. CDR3 sequence reads: CASSLRGYDTEAFF. The DNA for the CDR3 is TGTGCCAGCAGCTTAAGGGGCTATGACACTGAAGCTTTCTTT.